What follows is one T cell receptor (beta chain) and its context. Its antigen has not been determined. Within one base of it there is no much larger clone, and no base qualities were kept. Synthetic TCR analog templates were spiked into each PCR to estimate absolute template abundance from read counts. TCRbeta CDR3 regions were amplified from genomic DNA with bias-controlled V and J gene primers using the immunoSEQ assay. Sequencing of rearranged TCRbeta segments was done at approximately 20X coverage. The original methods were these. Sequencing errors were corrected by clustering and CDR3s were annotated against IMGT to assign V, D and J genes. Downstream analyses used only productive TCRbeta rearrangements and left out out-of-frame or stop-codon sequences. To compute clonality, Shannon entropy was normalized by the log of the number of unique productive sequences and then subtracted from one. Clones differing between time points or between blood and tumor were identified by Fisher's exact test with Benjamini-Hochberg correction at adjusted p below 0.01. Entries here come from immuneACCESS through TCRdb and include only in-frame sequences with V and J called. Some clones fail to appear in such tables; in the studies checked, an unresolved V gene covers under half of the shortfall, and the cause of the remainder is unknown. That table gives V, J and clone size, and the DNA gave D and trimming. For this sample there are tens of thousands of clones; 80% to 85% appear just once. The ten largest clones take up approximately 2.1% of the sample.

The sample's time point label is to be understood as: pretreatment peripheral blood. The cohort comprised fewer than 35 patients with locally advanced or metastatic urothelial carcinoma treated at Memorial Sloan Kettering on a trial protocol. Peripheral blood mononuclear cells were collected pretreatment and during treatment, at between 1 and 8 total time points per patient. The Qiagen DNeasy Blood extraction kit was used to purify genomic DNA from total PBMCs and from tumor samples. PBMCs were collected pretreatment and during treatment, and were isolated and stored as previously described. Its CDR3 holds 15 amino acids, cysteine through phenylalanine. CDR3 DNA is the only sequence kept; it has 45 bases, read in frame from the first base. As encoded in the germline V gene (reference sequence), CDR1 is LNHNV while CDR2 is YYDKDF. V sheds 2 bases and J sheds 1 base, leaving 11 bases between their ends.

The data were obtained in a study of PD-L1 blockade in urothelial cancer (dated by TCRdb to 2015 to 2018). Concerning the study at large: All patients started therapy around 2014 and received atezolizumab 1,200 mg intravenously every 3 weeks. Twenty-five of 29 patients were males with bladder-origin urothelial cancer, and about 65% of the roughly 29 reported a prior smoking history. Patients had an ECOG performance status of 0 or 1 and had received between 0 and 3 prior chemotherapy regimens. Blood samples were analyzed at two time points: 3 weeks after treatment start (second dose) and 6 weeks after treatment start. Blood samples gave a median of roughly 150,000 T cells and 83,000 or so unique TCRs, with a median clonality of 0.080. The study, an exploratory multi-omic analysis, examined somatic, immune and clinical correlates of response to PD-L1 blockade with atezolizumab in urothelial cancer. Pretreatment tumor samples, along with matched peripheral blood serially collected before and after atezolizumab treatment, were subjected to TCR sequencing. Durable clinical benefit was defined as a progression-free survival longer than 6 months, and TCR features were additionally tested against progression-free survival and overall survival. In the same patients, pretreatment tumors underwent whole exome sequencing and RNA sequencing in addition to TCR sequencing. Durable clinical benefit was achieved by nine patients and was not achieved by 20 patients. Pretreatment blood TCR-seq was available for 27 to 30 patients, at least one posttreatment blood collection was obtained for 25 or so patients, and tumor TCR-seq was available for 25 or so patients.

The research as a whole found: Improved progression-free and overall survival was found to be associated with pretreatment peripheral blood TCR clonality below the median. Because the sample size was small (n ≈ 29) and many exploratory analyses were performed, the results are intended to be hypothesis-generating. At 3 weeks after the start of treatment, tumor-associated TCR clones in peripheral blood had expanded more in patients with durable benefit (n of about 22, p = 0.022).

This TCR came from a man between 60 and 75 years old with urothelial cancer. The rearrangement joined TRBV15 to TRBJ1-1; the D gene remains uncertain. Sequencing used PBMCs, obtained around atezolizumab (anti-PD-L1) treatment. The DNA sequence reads TGTGCCACCAGCAGACCCGAAAGGAGGAACACTGAAGCTTTCTTT. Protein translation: CATSRPERRNTEAFF.